These T cell receptor beta chains were read from a single sample in a study of blood T cell repertoires in COVID-19. This table comes from immunoSEQ multiplex PCR, and its TCRdb copy is limited to in-frame clones, with some not included. The table lists around 380,000 clones, more than 65% of them singletons. What was sequenced was peripheral blood. These receptors were obtained from a human donor with acute or convalescent COVID-19. The donor label of this sample is uncertain. CDR3s include the opening cysteine and the closing phenylalanine or tryptophan. Only some rows state a clone size, as once, few, many or a class for expanded clones.

.	TRBV6-2/TRBV6-3	TRBJ1-4	CASSRATGAEKLFF
few	TRBV6-5	TRBJ2-7	CASSYEVRSEQYF
.	TRBV28	TRBJ2-7	CASSVVGQWPAEQYF
.	TRBV5-1	TRBJ2-1	CASTGQGGLSSYNEQFF
.	TRBV27	TRBJ2-7	CASSLGQSYYEQYF
.	TRBV5-5	TRBJ2-7	CASSLSRVGGYEQYF
.	TRBV2	TRBJ1-2	CASIKGQDYGYTF
.	TRBV14	TRBJ2-7	CASSQGQGSYEQYF
.	TRBV6-5	TRBJ2-7	CASRITGTPYEQYF
.	TRBV3-1/TRBV3-2	TRBJ1-2	CASSLRDRGDGYTF
.	TRBV11-1	TRBJ2-1	CASSGRTIGHEQFF
.	TRBV14	TRBJ1-1	CASSQGTGGITEAFF
once	TRBV18	TRBJ1-2	CASSPRDRDYGYTF
.	TRBV11-2	TRBJ1-1	CASSLDGGAFEAFF
.	TRBV12-5	TRBJ2-1	CASGLGTIPGGSNEQFF
.	TRBV9	TRBJ2-6	CASSVGPGANVLTF